The sequence of this T cell receptor beta chain was determined in a study of regulatory T cells in long-lasting Graves disease. This CDR3 is built from 15 residues. The V and J ends lost 2 bases and 0 bases, in that order; junction bases with no gene match: 3. CDR1 is SGHRS, CDR2 YFSETQ, per germline. Noted time point: newly diagnosed GD, antithyroid drugs for less than 3 months. PBMC RNA was the source of the TCR library. CDR3 regions were amplified by Arm-PCR using iRepertoire HTBI primers to build TCR beta libraries. TCRdb used MiXCR to reprocess the multiplex PCR reads, holding one entry per CDR3 protein. The repertoire includes hundreds of thousands of distinct CDR3 sequences, roughly 16% of them detected once, and about 25% sits in the top ten. These same data were also listed under a study on T cells in Graves' hyperthyroidism and ophthalmopathy. That paper adds: Diagnosing involved the use of clinical symptoms, serum thyroxine and TRAb, thyroid ultrasound and orbital computed tomography.

The origin of this receptor is a woman aged 35 to 59 with Graves disease. The gene calls are TRBV5-1 and TRBJ1-2; 8 nucleotides align to TRBD1. Sequenced here: peripheral blood mononuclear cells (PBMCs), sampled at new diagnosis, from a patient treated with antithyroid drugs. This chain's CDR3 is CASSFGQGSNYGYTF. CDR3 nucleotides: TGCGCCAGCAGCTTTGGACAGGGATCTAACTATGGCTACACCTTC.